This is a list of T cell receptor beta chains from one sample in a study of cytomegalovirus exposure and HLA in healthy donors. Clones were read by immunoSEQ multiplex PCR, and TCRdb kept only the in-frame ones, dropping some. The table shows about 210,000 clones, with 75% to 90% occurring only once. The specimen sequenced was PBMCs. The receptor source for this set is a woman aged 25 to 45 in good health and CMV-seronegative. The conserved cysteine and the conserved F or W are not part of the CDR3 here.

j_call: TRBJ1-1; v_call: TRBV10-3; cdr3_aa: AIRKEGNTEAF
j_call: TRBJ1-2; v_call: TRBV20-1; cdr3_aa: SARDRGYT
j_call: TRBJ2-1; v_call: TRBV7-9; cdr3_aa: ASSLPLVWEDEQF
j_call: TRBJ2-7; v_call: TRBV5-6; cdr3_aa: ASSLGSSYEQY
j_call: TRBJ2-7; v_call: TRBV5-1; cdr3_aa: ASGYPQGIEQY
j_call: TRBJ2-7; v_call: TRBV2; cdr3_aa: ASSPRTSGGYEQY
j_call: TRBJ1-1; v_call: TRBV19; cdr3_aa: ASTGTGAVNTEAF
j_call: TRBJ2-7; v_call: TRBV4-2; cdr3_aa: ASSQAMVAGAYEQY
j_call: TRBJ2-2; v_call: TRBV6-1; cdr3_aa: ASSEVGGRGAGELF
j_call: TRBJ2-1; v_call: TRBV9; cdr3_aa: ASSEGPGLANNEQF
j_call: TRBJ2-7; v_call: TRBV6-5; cdr3_aa: ASSKKRAGVNEQY
j_call: TRBJ1-2; v_call: TRBV11-3; cdr3_aa: ASSLTRGDYGYT
j_call: TRBJ1-4; v_call: TRBV19; cdr3_aa: ASRGLPVRKLF
j_call: TRBJ2-3; v_call: TRBV5-8; cdr3_aa: ASRRPSTDTQY
j_call: TRBJ2-5; v_call: TRBV28; cdr3_aa: ASSPGGRMAQY
j_call: TRBJ2-7; v_call: TRBV15; cdr3_aa: ATLLKLDSPLEQY
j_call: TRBJ2-5; v_call: TRBV5-6; cdr3_aa: ASSLDRRAQY
j_call: TRBJ2-2; v_call: TRBV10-2; cdr3_aa: ASSDPGQGSNTGELF
j_call: TRBJ2-7; v_call: TRBV6-1; cdr3_aa: ASRATGSNYEQY
j_call: TRBJ2-1; v_call: TRBV7-9; cdr3_aa: ASSLVLANEQF
j_call: TRBJ2-5; v_call: TRBV5-4; cdr3_aa: ASSQQGSEETQY
j_call: TRBJ1-2; v_call: TRBV11-3; cdr3_aa: ASSLFARGLDGYT
j_call: TRBJ2-2; v_call: TRBV6-1; cdr3_aa: ASSPGTGNTGELF
j_call: TRBJ2-2; v_call: TRBV18; cdr3_aa: ASHTDTSNTGELF
j_call: TRBJ1-6; v_call: TRBV6-1; cdr3_aa: ASLRTGINNSPLH
j_call: TRBJ1-6; v_call: TRBV5-6; cdr3_aa: ASSLQGSRSPLH
j_call: TRBJ2-5; v_call: TRBV5-1; cdr3_aa: ASSLSGFETQY
j_call: TRBJ2-7; v_call: TRBV28; cdr3_aa: ASTRGGSTYEQY
j_call: TRBJ2-5; v_call: TRBV19; cdr3_aa: ASSIANRGETQY
j_call: TRBJ2-7; v_call: TRBV2; cdr3_aa: ASRTGTGDYEQY
j_call: TRBJ2-1; v_call: TRBV27; cdr3_aa: ASSLWTGVMLNEQF
j_call: TRBJ2-5; v_call: TRBV7-9; cdr3_aa: ASSSLAGGLETQY
j_call: TRBJ2-3; v_call: TRBV7-9; cdr3_aa: ASSANSGSLGDTQY
j_call: TRBJ2-2; v_call: TRBV5-1; cdr3_aa: ASSRGQGVGELF
j_call: TRBJ2-7; v_call: TRBV28; cdr3_aa: ASRLEATYEQY
j_call: TRBJ2-5; v_call: TRBV4-1; cdr3_aa: ASSPWRLAGGRETQY
j_call: TRBJ2-7; v_call: TRBV28; cdr3_aa: ASSSMGQDEQY
j_call: TRBJ2-1; v_call: TRBV14; cdr3_aa: ASSQGLGGRAWNEQF
j_call: NA; v_call: TRBV2; cdr3_aa: AGSGVDYEQY